The next 29 T cell receptor beta chains were all read from a single sample in a study of T-cell reconstitution after alpha-beta-depleted transplantation in children. It was with unique molecular identifiers that the TCRbeta library was prepared. In TCRdb, the PCR reads were re-called with MiXCR into one record per CDR3 protein. This table holds fewer than 550,000 distinct CDR3 sequences, about an eighth found once. Sequenced material: PBMCs, mostly from graft donor cells, taken 180 days after TCRalphabeta/CD19-depleted stem cell transplant. The receptors derive from a female patient aged 2-9 years who had a stem cell transplant for aplastic anemia, so the T cells may come from the graft donor.

This clonotype came up many times. The V call is TRBV7-8, the J call TRBJ2-7; 10 bases are a match to TRBD2. This CDR3 is built from 17 residues. V dropped 1 base and J dropped 2; count of bases not matched to a gene: 8. The V gene's germline CDR1 is SGHVS and CDR2 FQNEAQ. In nucleotides, the CDR3 is TGTGCCAGCAGCTTAGTCCGAGCGGGAGGGTCCGCCTACGAGCAGTACTTC. It yields the protein CASSLVRAGGSAYEQYF.

This clonotype was counted between two and nine times. V and J are TRBV5-5 and TRBJ2-7; D might be TRBD2 (5 bases). CDR3 length: 13 amino acids. The germline V gene encodes CDR1 SGHKS and CDR2 YYEKEE (reference sequence). V dropped 6 bases and J dropped 2 bases, with 12 bases sitting between them. DNA of the CDR3: TGTGCCAGCACCACTATGACTACCTACGAGCAGTACTTC. This translates into CASTTMTTYEQYF.

The genes are TRBV7-8 and TRBJ1-1; TRBD1 might be the D (6 bases). CDR1 and CDR2 from the germline V gene are SGHVS and FQNEAQ. Trimming removed 1 base from V and 7 bases from J, with 13 bases in between. CDR3 length: 14 residues. CDR3 residues: CASSLDWAGDEAFF. Written as DNA, the CDR3 is TGTGCCAGCAGCTTAGATTGGGCAGGGGATGAAGCTTTCTTT. Together with reference TRBV7-8 and TRBJ1-1, the CDR3 gives the full variable domain: GAGVSQSPRYKVAKRGQDVALRCDPISGHVSLFWYQQALGQGPEFLTYFQNEAQLDKSGLPSDRFFAERPEGSVSTLKIQRTQQEDSAVYLCASSLDWAGDEAFFGQGTRLTVV.

This clonotype appeared a few times. The chain couples TRBV6-2 or TRBV6-3 to TRBJ2-5; D uncertain. The CDR3 runs 15 residues. Germline values: CDR1 MNHEY, CDR2 SVGEGT. Trimming removed 6 bases at V and 0 bases at J, with 14 bases between. The CDR3, as DNA: TGTGCCAGCAGCCCTGGACCCAGAGACCAAGAGACCCAGTACTTC. It codes for CASSPGPRDQETQYF.

In this sample, this clonotype turned up many times. J is TRBJ2-7 and V is TRBV19; D gene unclear. The CDR3 loop spans 14 amino acids. The germline V gene encodes CDR1 LNHDA and CDR2 SQIVND (reference sequence). With 6 bases removed from V and 5 bases from J, the gap between germline ends came to 17 bases. In DNA, the CDR3 is TGTGCCAGTAGCCCGACCCTCCACACTAACGAGCAGTACTTC. Its protein product is CASSPTLHTNEQYF.

This clonotype was observed a handful of times. The genes are TRBV6-2 or TRBV6-3 and TRBJ2-3, with 9 bases lining up with TRBD2. Germline CDR1 MNHEY, CDR2 SVGEGT. Losses at the gene ends were 4 bases for V and 1 base for J; bases not matched to a gene: 9. The length of the CDR3 is 17 residues. In nucleotides, the CDR3 is TGTGCCAGCAGTTCCGTAGCGGGAGTTCGCGGCACAGATACGCAGTATTTT. It specifies CASSSVAGVRGTDTQYF.

The V gene is TRBV11-2, the J gene TRBJ2-5; 9 bases fit TRBD2. CDR3 length: 20 amino acids. Germline loops: CDR1 SGHAT, CDR2 FQNNGV. The J segment lost 5 bases and the V segment lost 5 bases, leaving 24 bases of the junction unmatched. DNA for the CDR3: TGTGCCAGCAGCGACCCCGGGACCCGAGCCCAGCGGGAGGTTAGGGAGACCCAGTACTTC. Its translation: CASSDPGTRAQREVRETQYF.

In its sample, this clonotype was seen a few times. The chain couples TRBV28 to TRBJ2-2, with D uncertain. This CDR3 region has 15 residues. Germline lookup yields CDR1 MDHEN and CDR2 SYDVKM. Deletions cut 2 bases from V and 3 bases from J, with 10 bases between. The CDR3 nucleotides are TGTGCCAGCAGTTTACCGGCCATCTACACCGGGGAGCTGTTTTTT. It encodes CASSLPAIYTGELFF.

This clonotype was detected only a few times. The chain is built from TRBV11-2 and TRBJ2-1, with D perhaps matching TRBD2 (5 bases). Trimming pared 3 bases from V and 12 bases from J, leaving 9 bases between. The CDR3 is 11 amino acids. Germline CDR1 SGHAT, CDR2 FQNNGV. Here the CDR3 DNA reads TGTGCCAGCAGCTTTCTAGCATTGCAGTTCTTC. Translation gives CASSFLALQFF.

This clonotype was seen a few times. The chain links TRBV6-1 to TRBJ1-6; TRBD1 is a possible D gene (5 bases). V was trimmed by 7 bases and J by 4 bases, leaving 8 bases between them. From germline, CDR1 is MNHNS and CDR2 SASEGT. CDR3 length equals 13 residues. CDR3 coding DNA: TGTGCCAGCATGGGGGTGTATAATTCACCCCTCCACTTT. Translation: CASMGVYNSPLHF.

The chain has TRBV12-3 or TRBV12-4 and TRBJ2-3, with TRBD1 identical over 9 bases. The CDR3 is 14 residues long. The trim removed 5 bases at V and 4 bases at J, leaving 4 bases unmatched. Here the CDR3 reads CASSNRGLADTQYF. In nucleotides, the CDR3 is TGTGCCAGCAGTAACAGGGGGCTCGCAGATACGCAGTATTTT.

The CDR3, as DNA: TGTGCCAGCAGCTTGGTCGGCTACGAGCAGTACGTC. Amino acid sequence: CASSLVGYEQYV. V is TRBV5-6 and J is TRBJ2-7; D unclear. Germline CDR1 SGHDT, CDR2 YYEEEE. The V end lost 0 bases, the J end lost 3 bases, and 4 bases lay between the germline ends. The CDR3 has 12 residues.

This clonotype was seen many times. V and J are TRBV9 and TRBJ2-7; 10 bases are a match to TRBD1. CDR3 length equals 15 residues. CDR1 and CDR2 (germline): SGDLS, YYNGEE. V lost 0 bases to trimming and J lost 4 bases; unmatched junction nucleotides: 4. The CDR3 here is CASSVARDRGYEQYF. CDR3 coding DNA: TGTGCCAGCAGCGTAGCCCGGGACAGGGGTTACGAGCAGTACTTC.

The J gene is TRBJ2-1, the V gene TRBV6-5; D unclear. The CDR3 covers 14 residues. V was pared by 2 bases and J by 4 bases, with 9 bases between. In germline, CDR1 is MNHEY, CDR2 SVGAGI. The DNA of the CDR3 is TGTGCCAGCAGTTACGTGGGATTTTACAATGAGCAGTTCTTC. Translating gives CASSYVGFYNEQFF.

The rearrangement links TRBV9 to TRBJ1-2; 9 bases are shared with TRBD1. With 2 bases clipped from V and 6 bases from J, the junction kept 17 bases outside the gene matches. CDR3 length: 18 residues. Germline CDR1 and CDR2: SGDLS and YYNGEE. The CDR3 coding sequence is TGTGCCAGCAGCGTCAACCCCTGGAAGCGGGACAGGGATGATGGCTACACCTTC. This encodes CASSVNPWKRDRDDGYTF.

This clonotype has at least ten counts. This chain joins TRBV12-3 or TRBV12-4 and TRBJ2-7; either TRBD1 or TRBD2 may fit D (5 bases each). The germline V and J ends were trimmed by 0 bases and 3 bases, with 15 bases remaining between them. The CDR3 consists of 16 residues. The CDR3 loop reads CASSLALGRVYYEQYF. The CDR3 DNA follows: TGTGCCAGCAGTTTAGCGCTGGGACGGGTCTACTACGAGCAGTACTTC.

This clonotype was seen a few times. The chain links TRBV5-1 to TRBJ1-2; TRBD1 might be the D (6 bases). V lost 0 bases and J lost 0, with 15 bases in between. Germline V gene data show CDR1 as SGHRS and CDR2 as YFSETQ. CDR3 length: 17 amino acids. In DNA form, the CDR3 reads TGCGCCAGCAGCTTGGAGTGGGGGCGAGATCCTAACTATGGCTACACCTTC. It specifies CASSLEWGRDPNYGYTF.

This sequence joins TRBV20-1 and TRBJ2-6, with 7 bases identical to TRBD1. The V and J ends lost 3 bases and 2 bases, in that order; junction bases with no gene match: 7. Germline V CDR1 and CDR2: DFQATT, SNEGSKA (reference sequence). The CDR3 length is 16 residues. The CDR3 reads CSASHRGWAGANVLTF. In nucleotides, the CDR3 is TGCAGTGCTAGTCACAGGGGTTGGGCTGGGGCCAACGTCCTGACTTTC.

The sample holds a few counts of this clonotype. The V call is TRBV29-1, the J call TRBJ2-7; D may be TRBD2 (5 bases). The germline V gene encodes CDR1 SQVTM and CDR2 ANQGSEA. The V end was cut by 3 bases, the J end by 3 bases, with 18 bases between. This CDR3 has 15 amino acids. CDR3 DNA sequence: TGCAGCGTTGAGCGGGCTGGGCAGGATGACTACGAGCAGTACTTC. Amino acid sequence: CSVERAGQDDYEQYF.

CDR3 sequence (DNA): TGTGCCAGCAGACGGACTAGTGTATCCGAGCAGTACTTC. It yields the protein CASRRTSVSEQYF. V gene TRBV11-2 combines with J gene TRBJ2-7, with 7 bases matching TRBD2. V trimming: 6 bases; J trimming: 6 bases; junction bases outside the gene matches: 8. The CDR3 covers 13 residues. Germline CDR1 SGHAT, CDR2 FQNNGV.

The rearrangement uses TRBV20-1 and TRBJ1-5; D gene uncertain. V was pared by 4 bases and J by 5 bases, with 18 bases between. The CDR3 is 15 amino acids. Germline CDR1 is DFQATT and CDR2 is SNEGSKA (reference sequence). CDR3 nucleotides: TGCAGTGCTACCCCGTACAAGGGCTGGGATCAGCCCCAGCATTTT. Translated, it gives CSATPYKGWDQPQHF.

This chain joins TRBV12-3 or TRBV12-4 and TRBJ1-1, with 11 bases lining up with TRBD1. With 1 base clipped from V and 9 bases from J, the junction kept 13 bases outside the gene matches. This CDR3 has 17 amino acids. The CDR3 DNA reads as TGTGCCAGCAGTTTAGATACGTGGACAGGGGGCCGAAGACAAGCTTTCTTT. Translating gives CASSLDTWTGGRRQAFF.

This clonotype was observed a few times. The chain joins TRBV7-9 to TRBJ1-2; D not resolved. V shed 6 bases and J shed 3 bases, with 5 bases lying between them. Germline V CDR1 and CDR2: SEHNR, FQNEAQ (reference sequence). The CDR3 runs 11 residues. The CDR3 coding sequence is TGTGCCAGCAGTGGGGACTATGGCTACACCTTC. Residues: CASSGDYGYTF.

The chain combines TRBV7-9 with TRBJ2-7; D possibly corresponds to TRBD2 (6 bases). V was cut by 3 bases and J by 3 bases, with 15 bases left in between. Germline CDR1 is SEHNR and CDR2 is FQNEAQ (reference sequence). The CDR3 length is 15 residues. For the CDR3, the DNA is TGTGCCAGCAGCTTGGAAACTAGCAGATACTACGAGCAGTACTTC. This sequence encodes CASSLETSRYYEQYF.

The rearrangement joins TRBV24-1 to TRBJ2-1; no firm D call. This CDR3 has 10 amino acids. CDR1 and CDR2 (germline): KGHDR, SFDVKD. Trimming removed 5 bases from V and 12 bases from J, with 7 bases in between. The CDR3 here is CATSGTRQFF. DNA of the CDR3: TGTGCCACCAGTGGGACCAGGCAGTTCTTC.

This clonotype was recorded a few times. The CDR3 bases are TGTGCCAGCAGTGACGTGGGTTATAGCAATCAGCCCCAGCATTTT. This encodes CASSDVGYSNQPQHF. The chain combines TRBV6-1 with TRBJ1-5; D ambiguous. Germline V gene data show CDR1 as MNHNS and CDR2 as SASEGT. The germline V and J ends were trimmed by 3 bases and 0 bases, with 9 bases remaining between them. There are 15 residues in the CDR3.

This clonotype has a handful of counts. The gene calls are TRBV12-3 or TRBV12-4 and TRBJ1-2; TRBD1 aligns across 7 bases. There are 14 residues in the CDR3. V lost 3 bases and J lost 6; bases outside the gene matches: 7. The CDR3 DNA follows: TGTGCCAGCAGTTTCGGGACAGATCGAGATGGCTACACCTTC. This translates into CASSFGTDRDGYTF.

This clonotype has ten or more counts. The chain joins TRBV20-1 to TRBJ2-1, with unresolved D. There are 12 residues in the CDR3. The germline gives CDR1 DFQATT, CDR2 SNEGSKA (reference sequence). Trimming left V 6 bases short and J 8 bases short, with 14 bases between. The chain's CDR3 is CSAIVIGDEQFF. The CDR3 bases are TGCAGTGCAATAGTCATCGGCGATGAGCAGTTCTTC.

This chain uses TRBV10-3 with TRBJ2-7; D unresolved. Trimming cost V 3 bases and J 0 bases, with 12 bases left between them. This CDR3 comprises 15 residues. In germline, CDR1 is ENHRY, CDR2 SYGVKD. The DNA for the CDR3 is TGTGCCATCAGTGACGGCGGAATGAGCTCCTACGAGCAGTACGTC. Protein product: CAISDGGMSSYEQYV.